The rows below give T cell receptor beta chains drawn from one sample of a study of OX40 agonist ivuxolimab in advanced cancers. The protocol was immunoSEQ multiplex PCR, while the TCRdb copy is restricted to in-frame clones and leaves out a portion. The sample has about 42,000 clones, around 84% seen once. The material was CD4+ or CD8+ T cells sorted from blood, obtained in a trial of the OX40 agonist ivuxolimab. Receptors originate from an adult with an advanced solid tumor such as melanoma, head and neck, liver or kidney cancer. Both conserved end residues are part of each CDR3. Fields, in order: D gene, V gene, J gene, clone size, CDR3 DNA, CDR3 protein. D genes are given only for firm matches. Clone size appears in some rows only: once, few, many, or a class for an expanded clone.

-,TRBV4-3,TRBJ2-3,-,TGCGCCAGCAGCCCTTGGGGCGGGGGCCCCACAGATACGCAGTATTTT,CASSPWGGGPTDTQYF
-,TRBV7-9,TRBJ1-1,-,TGTGCCAGCAGCTCAGGGGCCCGTGGGGGAGCTTTCTTT,CASSSGARGGAFF
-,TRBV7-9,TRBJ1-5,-,TGTGCCAGCAGCTTTTCGGGGCAAATTAATCAGCCCCAGCATTTT,CASSFSGQINQPQHF
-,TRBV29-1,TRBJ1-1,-,TGCAGCGTGACAGGTCCCGAAGCTTTCTTT,CSVTGPEAFF
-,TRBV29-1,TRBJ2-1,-,TGCAGCGTTGATCAGGAGCTCGTAGTGGGTGAGCAGTTCTTC,CSVDQELVVGEQFF
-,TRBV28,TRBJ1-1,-,TGTGCCAGCAGAATGCTAAGTGAGGGCTTCAACACTGAAGCTTTCTTT,CASRMLSEGFNTEAFF
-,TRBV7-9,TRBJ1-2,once,TGTGCCAGCAGCTCGGACAGTAGCTATGGCTACACCTTC,CASSSDSSYGYTF
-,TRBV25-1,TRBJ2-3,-,TGTGCCAGCAGTGGGCAGGGGATAGTGACAGATACGCAGTATTTT,CASSGQGIVTDTQYF
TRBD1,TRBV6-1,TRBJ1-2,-,TGTGCCAGCAGTTTTGGACAGGGAGCTGACTATGGCTACACCTTC,CASSFGQGADYGYTF
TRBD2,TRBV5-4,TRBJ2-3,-,TGTGCCAGCAGCGTACTAGCGGGGAGCACAGATACGCAGTATTTT,CASSVLAGSTDTQYF
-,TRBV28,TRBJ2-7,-,TGTGCCAGCAGTTCCCTCGGGACGGCCTCCTACGAGCAGTACTTC,CASSSLGTASYEQYF
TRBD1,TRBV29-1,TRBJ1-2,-,TGCAGCGTTGAAGACTGGGACAGGCAAGGATCAAACTATGGCTACACCTTC,CSVEDWDRQGSNYGYTF
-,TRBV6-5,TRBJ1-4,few,TGTGCCAGCAGTTACCGGGGGGGATTTGAAAAACTGTTTTTT,CASSYRGGFEKLFF
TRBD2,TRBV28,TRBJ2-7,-,TGTGCCAGCAGTATAACCGCCCAGCGGGGGAGGAGCTCCTACGAGCAGTACTTC,CASSITAQRGRSSYEQYF
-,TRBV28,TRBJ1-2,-,TGTGCCAGCAGTCCGGCGGGGACGGCTACTAACTATGGCTACACCTTC,CASSPAGTATNYGYTF
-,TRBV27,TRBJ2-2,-,TGTGCCAGCAGTTTGGGGGGCTGGGGGACCGGGGAGCTGTTTTTT,CASSLGGWGTGELFF
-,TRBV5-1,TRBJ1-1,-,TGCGCCAGCCATCAGGGGACTGAAGCTTTCTTT,CASHQGTEAFF
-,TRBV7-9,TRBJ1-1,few,TGTGCCAGCAGCTTGGACTTTACTAACACTGAAGCTTTCTTT,CASSLDFTNTEAFF
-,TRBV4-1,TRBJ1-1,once,TGCGCCAGCAGCCTATCCCCGAAGTTGAACACTGAAGCTTTCTTT,CASSLSPKLNTEAFF
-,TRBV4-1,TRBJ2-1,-,TGCGCCAGCAGCCATGGGGGCTCTGGGGGTTACAATGAGCAGTTCTTC,CASSHGGSGGYNEQFF
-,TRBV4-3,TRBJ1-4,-,TGCGCCAGCAGCCAAGGTTGGGGGGGAATCGATGAAAAACTGTTTTTT,CASSQGWGGIDEKLFF
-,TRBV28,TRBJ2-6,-,TGTGCCAGCAGTCCCCAAGTCCGGCACGGGGCCAACGTCCTGACTTTC,CASSPQVRHGANVLTF
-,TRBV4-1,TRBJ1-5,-,TGCGCCAGCAGCCCCCCCATAGGTCAGCCCCAGCATTTT,CASSPPIGQPQHF
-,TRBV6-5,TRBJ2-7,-,TGTGCCAGCAGTTACCCCAACTACGAGCAGTACTTC,CASSYPNYEQYF
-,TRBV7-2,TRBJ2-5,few,TGTGCCAGCAGCTTACTTCCGGGACCCCCGGAGGAGACCCAGTACTTC,CASSLLPGPPEETQYF
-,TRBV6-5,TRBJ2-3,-,TGTGCCAGCAGTTACTTTCAATCGGCAGATACGCAGTATTTT,CASSYFQSADTQYF
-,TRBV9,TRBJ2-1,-,TGTGCCAGCAGCGTAGATTGGGGGGCCGGCAATGAGCAGTTCTTC,CASSVDWGAGNEQFF
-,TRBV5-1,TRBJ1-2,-,TGCGCCAGCAGCCCGACGGGGGGCCTCTATGGCTACACCTTC,CASSPTGGLYGYTF
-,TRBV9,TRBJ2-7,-,TGTGCCAGCAGCCCCAGTGGGCAGGGGCCAGGACGCGAGCAGTACTTC,CASSPSGQGPGREQYF
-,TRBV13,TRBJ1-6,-,TGTGCCAGCAGCTTAGGGCAGGGAGGTTCACCCCTCCACTTT,CASSLGQGGSPLHF
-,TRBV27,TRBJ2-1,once,TGTGCCAGCAGTTTGAACCAGTGGAATGAGCAGTTCTTC,CASSLNQWNEQFF
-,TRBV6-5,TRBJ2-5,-,TGTGCCAGCAGTTTACAAGAGACCCAGTACTTC,CASSLQETQYF
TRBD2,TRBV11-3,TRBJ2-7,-,TGTGCCAGCAGCTTAAGGCGGGGGACCTACGAGCAGTACTTC,CASSLRRGTYEQYF
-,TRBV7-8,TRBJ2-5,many,TGTGCCAGCAGGAGAACCGGGACTCCACAAGAGACCCAGTACTTC,CASRRTGTPQETQYF
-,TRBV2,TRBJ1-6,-,TGTGCCAGCAGTGACCTGACAGTAGTTAATTCACCCCTCCACTTT,CASSDLTVVNSPLHF
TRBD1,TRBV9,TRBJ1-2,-,TGTGCCAGCACCCAGGGGGGGATTAACTATGGCTACACCTTC,CASTQGGINYGYTF
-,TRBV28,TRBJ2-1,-,TGTGCCAGCAGTTTTTCGGAGCTTAGCTCCTACAATGAGCAGTTCTTC,CASSFSELSSYNEQFF
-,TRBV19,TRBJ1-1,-,TGTGCCAGTAGTATCTTGGAGAACACTGAAGCTTTCTTT,CASSILENTEAFF